The rows below give T cell receptor beta chains drawn from one sample of a study of blood T cells in healthy people across ages. One entry per CDR3 protein, called by TCRdb with MiXCR from the 5' RACE reads. This sample has some 850,000 distinct CDR3 sequences, with under 30% found just once. The same data also contributed to another study, on T cells of mothers and their children.

The sample comprised blood. The receptors originated from a boy aged 5-17 years in good health. Both conserved end residues are part of each CDR3. A D gene is named only where the DNA matches it firmly. The size field is filled for only some rows; it gives once, few, many or a size class.

V gene: TRBV3-1
J gene: TRBJ2-4
D gene: TRBD2
clone size: few
CDR3 DNA: TGTGCCAGCAGCCAAAGCGGGGGAGCCAAAAACATTCAGTACTTC
CDR3 protein: CASSQSGGAKNIQYF

V gene: TRBV10-3
J gene: TRBJ2-3
D gene: TRBD2
clone size: -
CDR3 DNA: TGTGCCATCAGTGGGGCGGGGGGGAGAGATACGCAGTATTTT
CDR3 protein: CAISGAGGRDTQYF

V gene: TRBV2
J gene: TRBJ1-6
D gene: -
clone size: -
CDR3 DNA: TGTGCCACCAAGGGGGGGGCGAATTCACCCCTCCACTTT
CDR3 protein: CATKGGANSPLHF

V gene: TRBV11-1
J gene: TRBJ2-6
D gene: -
clone size: -
CDR3 DNA: TGTGCCAGCAGCCCCAGAGAGGGGTTGAACCCTGGGGCCAACGTCCTGACTTTC
CDR3 protein: CASSPREGLNPGANVLTF

V gene: TRBV27
J gene: TRBJ1-4
D gene: -
clone size: -
CDR3 DNA: TGTGCCAGCAGTTTATCATCTAATGAAAAACTGTTTTTT
CDR3 protein: CASSLSSNEKLFF

V gene: TRBV11-2
J gene: TRBJ1-6
D gene: -
clone size: -
CDR3 DNA: TGTGCCAGCAGCGCCCAGCGGATTAATTCACCCCTCCACTTT
CDR3 protein: CASSAQRINSPLHF

V gene: TRBV5-1
J gene: TRBJ2-1
D gene: -
clone size: few
CDR3 DNA: TGCGCCAGCAATGAGGACAGCCGTGGGGCTTCCTACAATGAGCAGTTCTTC
CDR3 protein: CASNEDSRGASYNEQFF

V gene: TRBV7-9
J gene: TRBJ1-1
D gene: -
clone size: few
CDR3 DNA: TGTGCCAGCAGCTCGAAAAGATCCAGGGGGAACACTGAAGCTTTCTTT
CDR3 protein: CASSSKRSRGNTEAFF

V gene: TRBV5-1
J gene: TRBJ1-1
D gene: -
clone size: few
CDR3 DNA: TGCGCCAGCAGCTTGATAGGGAACGCTGAAGCTTTCTTT
CDR3 protein: CASSLIGNAEAFF

V gene: TRBV15
J gene: TRBJ2-5
D gene: -
clone size: few
CDR3 DNA: TGTGCCACCAGCAGAGAAGCAGGGGAACAAGAGACCCAGTACTTC
CDR3 protein: CATSREAGEQETQYF

V gene: TRBV6-5
J gene: TRBJ2-3
D gene: TRBD1
clone size: few
CDR3 DNA: TGTGCCAGCAGTCCGGGCGTACAGGGGCCGCAGTATTTT
CDR3 protein: CASSPGVQGPQYF

V gene: TRBV20-1
J gene: TRBJ2-4
D gene: -
clone size: few
CDR3 DNA: TGCAGTGCCCCCTTCAGGGGAATTGGAAACATTCAGTACTTC
CDR3 protein: CSAPFRGIGNIQYF

V gene: TRBV6-5
J gene: TRBJ1-2
D gene: -
clone size: -
CDR3 DNA: TGTGCCAGCAGTTACTCGACCAGGGTAGGAGGCTACACCTTC
CDR3 protein: CASSYSTRVGGYTF

V gene: TRBV2
J gene: TRBJ1-5
D gene: -
clone size: -
CDR3 DNA: TGTGCCAGCAGTGCTACCCTCCGGCGGGGGCCGGGCAATCAGCCCCAGCATTTT
CDR3 protein: CASSATLRRGPGNQPQHF

V gene: TRBV4-1
J gene: TRBJ2-7
D gene: -
clone size: -
CDR3 DNA: TGCGCCAGCAGTAAGGACGTCTCCTACGAGCAGTACTTC
CDR3 protein: CASSKDVSYEQYF

V gene: TRBV29-1
J gene: TRBJ2-7
D gene: -
clone size: -
CDR3 DNA: TGCAGCGCCAAAGACCGTCACCCCGCACACGAGCAGTACTTC
CDR3 protein: CSAKDRHPAHEQYF

V gene: TRBV2
J gene: TRBJ2-5
D gene: -
clone size: once
CDR3 DNA: TGTGCCAGCAGCCGGTTTACCGCCCAGTACTTC
CDR3 protein: CASSRFTAQYF

V gene: TRBV7-2
J gene: TRBJ2-5
D gene: TRBD1
clone size: -
CDR3 DNA: TGTGCCAGCAGCCCCACAGGACAGGGTAGAGAGACCCAGTACTTC
CDR3 protein: CASSPTGQGRETQYF